These T cell receptor beta chains were read from a single sample in a study of Graves' ophthalmopathy and Graves' hyperthyroidism. TCRdb itself ran the multiplex PCR reads through MiXCR, one entry per CDR3 protein. The table lists about 590,000 distinct CDR3 sequences, less than 40% of them singletons. The specimen sequenced was peripheral blood or thyroid tissue (not recorded which). These receptors came from an adult man with Graves' hyperthyroidism. CDR3s include the opening cysteine and the closing phenylalanine or tryptophan. The D gene is left open where the match is weak. Size is stated for part of the rows, as once, few or many counts, or as a class when the clone is expanded.

-,TRBJ1-3,many,TRBV6-6,CASSYMGSGNTIYF,TGTGCCAGCAGTTACATGGGCTCTGGAAACACCATATATTTT
TRBD1,TRBJ2-5,-,TRBV28,CASSLGDSGQETQYF,TGTGCCAGCAGCCTCGGGGACAGCGGACAAGAGACCCAGTACTTC
TRBD2,TRBJ2-5,-,TRBV15,CATSRDQLAGRQETQYF,TGTGCCACCAGCAGAGATCAACTAGCGGGTCGCCAAGAGACCCAGTACTTC
-,TRBJ1-4,many,TRBV15,CATSRVATVHIRNEKLFF,TGTGCCACCAGCAGAGTAGCGACAGTCCATATACGGAATGAAAAACTGTTTTTT
TRBD1,TRBJ2-2,few,TRBV12-3/TRBV12-4,CASSPGQSTGELFF,TGTGCCAGCAGTCCGGGACAGTCAACCGGGGAGCTGTTTTTT
-,TRBJ1-1,once,TRBV5-1,CASSQGQTAGAFF,TGCGCCAGCAGCCAAGGACAAACGGCTGGAGCTTTCTTT
-,TRBJ2-7,few,TRBV18,CASARDRTYEQYF,TGTGCCAGCGCCCGAGACAGGACCTACGAGCAGTACTTC
-,TRBJ2-7,-,TRBV11-1,CASSLVGTNSYEQYF,TGTGCCAGCAGCTTGGTCGGGACAAACTCCTACGAGCAGTACTTC
TRBD1,TRBJ2-7,-,TRBV12-3/TRBV12-4,CASSLARDRASYEQYF,TGTGCCAGCAGCCTCGCCCGGGACAGGGCTTCCTACGAGCAGTACTTC
TRBD1,TRBJ1-1,-,TRBV7-9,CASSLVRTGPVNTEAFF,TGTGCCAGCAGCTTAGTCCGGACAGGGCCTGTGAACACTGAAGCTTTCTTT
TRBD1,TRBJ2-2,few,TRBV20-1,CSARDRNRGNTGELFF,TGCAGTGCTAGAGATAGGAACAGGGGGAACACCGGGGAGCTGTTTTTT
-,TRBJ1-6,-,TRBV7-3,CASSLVGSYNSPLHF,TGTGCCAGCAGCTTAGTCGGCTCCTATAATTCACCCCTCCACTTT
TRBD2,TRBJ2-3,-,TRBV10-1,CASSTGTSPDTQYF,TGCGCCAGCAGTACCGGGACTAGCCCAGATACGCAGTATTTT
TRBD2,TRBJ2-7,-,TRBV20-1,CSARGRLAGVNEQYF,TGCAGTGCTAGAGGACGTCTAGCGGGAGTCAACGAGCAGTACTTC
TRBD2,TRBJ2-1,-,TRBV7-2,CASSPGTNNEQFF,TGTGCCAGCAGCCCAGGGACTAACAATGAGCAGTTCTTC
-,TRBJ1-1,many,TRBV29-1,CSAQGQMNTEAFF,TGCAGCGCCCAGGGACAAATGAACACTGAAGCTTTCTTT
-,TRBJ2-7,few,TRBV10-3,CAISYEQYF,TGTGCCATCTCCTATGAGCAGTACTTC
-,TRBJ1-4,many,TRBV5-1,CASSLEAGDEKLFF,TGCGCCAGCAGCTTGGAGGCAGGGGATGAAAAACTGTTTTTT
-,TRBJ1-2,-,TRBV12-3/TRBV12-4,CASSLRGWSYGYTF,TGTGCCAGCAGTTTGCGAGGTTGGAGCTATGGCTACACCTTC
TRBD1,TRBJ2-7,-,TRBV2,CASSWDRGYNEQYF,TGTGCCAGCAGCTGGGACAGGGGTTACAATGAGCAGTACTTC
TRBD2,TRBJ2-2,-,TRBV7-2,CARSLVGGSGAFFGELFF,TGTGCCCGCAGCTTAGTAGGCGGGAGTGGGGCGTTCTTCGGGGAGCTGTTTTTT
-,TRBJ1-6,many,TRBV2,CASSVRTVSSPLHF,TGTGCCAGCAGTGTGAGGACAGTTTCCTCACCCCTCCACTTT
-,TRBJ1-2,many,TRBV7-8,CASSLGGGYGYTF,TGTGCCAGCAGTTTAGGAGGGGGCTATGGCTACACCTTC
TRBD1,TRBJ2-7,-,TRBV5-1,CASSSVPGQGRNEQYF,TGCGCCAGCAGCTCAGTCCCGGGACAGGGTAGGAACGAGCAGTACTTC
-,TRBJ1-1,-,TRBV2,CASSEARGSLEAFF,TGTGCCAGCAGTGAAGCGCGTGGGTCTCTTGAAGCTTTCTTT
TRBD1,TRBJ1-2,few,TRBV4-1,CASSQDVAQGGNYGYTF,TGCGCCAGCAGCCAAGATGTTGCACAGGGGGGTAACTATGGCTACACCTTC
-,TRBJ2-5,-,TRBV5-4,CASSLEGPGRETQYF,TGTGCCAGCAGCTTAGAAGGGCCCGGGCGAGAGACCCAGTACTTC
TRBD2,TRBJ2-1,few,TRBV12-3/TRBV12-4,CASSLGSGGRNEQFF,TGTGCCAGCAGTTTGGGTAGCGGGGGACGGAATGAGCAGTTCTTC
TRBD2,TRBJ2-2,-,TRBV19,CASSMSGGAVDTGELFF,TGTGCCAGTAGTATGAGCGGGGGGGCAGTGGACACCGGGGAGCTGTTTTTT
TRBD2,TRBJ2-5,-,TRBV15,CATSRTSGGLAGETQYF,TGTGCCACCAGCAGGACTAGCGGGGGGCTAGCTGGAGAGACCCAGTACTTC
TRBD1,TRBJ1-2,-,TRBV20-1,CSAGTGSYGYTF,TGCAGTGCTGGGACAGGGTCCTATGGCTACACCTTC
-,TRBJ2-7,many,TRBV20-1,CSARSRAPGGLEQYF,TGCAGTGCTAGATCCAGGGCGCCGGGGGGCTTGGAGCAGTACTTC
TRBD1,TRBJ2-7,-,TRBV6-5,CASSYETGSYEQYF,TGTGCCAGCAGTTACGAGACAGGGTCCTACGAGCAGTACTTC
-,TRBJ2-7,few,TRBV27,CASRPFLGAFSYEQYF,TGTGCCAGCAGACCTTTTCTCGGGGCGTTCTCCTACGAGCAGTACTTC
TRBD1,TRBJ1-1,-,TRBV6-1,CASSGDRARTEAFF,TGTGCCAGCAGTGGCGACAGGGCCCGGACTGAAGCTTTCTTT
-,TRBJ2-2,-,TRBV10-3,CAIRGHTNTGGLFF,TGTGCCATCAGGGGACACACGAACACCGGGGGGCTGTTTTTT
TRBD2,TRBJ2-2,many,TRBV29-1,CSVRTSGNTGELFF,TGCAGCGTCCGGACTAGCGGGAACACCGGGGAGCTGTTTTTT
TRBD1,TRBJ1-1,many,TRBV5-1,CASSLADRAVNTEAFF,TGCGCCAGCAGCTTGGCCGACAGGGCGGTGAACACTGAAGCTTTCTTT
-,TRBJ2-7,few,TRBV7-9,CASSLQGSTYEQYF,TGTGCCAGCAGTCTACAGGGATCGACCTACGAGCAGTACTTC
-,TRBJ1-2,many,TRBV10-3,CAISESRNGRANYGYTF,TGTGCCATCAGTGAGTCGCGTAACGGACGGGCTAACTATGGCTACACCTTC
TRBD1,TRBJ1-5,many,TRBV6-6,CASRGTGKVPNQPQHF,TGTGCCAGCAGGGGGACAGGGAAGGTGCCTAATCAGCCCCAGCATTTT
-,TRBJ2-7,-,TRBV12-5,CASGLDPSGDYEQYF,TGTGCTAGTGGTTTGGACCCGTCCGGAGATTACGAGCAGTACTTC
TRBD1,TRBJ1-4,once,TRBV7-9,CASSSPDRGRNEKLFF,TGTGCCAGCAGCTCCCCGGACAGGGGGCGCAATGAAAAACTGTTTTTT
-,TRBJ1-1,many,TRBV7-9,CASKKGGDTEAFF,TGTGCCAGCAAAAAAGGGGGGGACACTGAAGCTTTCTTT
-,TRBJ1-5,-,TRBV19,CASSIVGGQAVQPQHF,TGTGCCAGTAGTATAGTAGGGGGGCAGGCCGTTCAGCCCCAGCATTTT
TRBD1,TRBJ2-7,few,TRBV12-3/TRBV12-4,CASSLRTGAREQYF,TGTGCCAGCAGTTTAAGGACAGGGGCTCGGGAGCAGTACTTC
-,TRBJ1-6,many,TRBV15,CATSSYISPLHF,TGTGCCACCAGCAGTTATATTTCACCCCTCCACTTT
TRBD1,TRBJ1-5,-,TRBV2,CAWSRGDRALGNQPQHF,TGTGCCTGGAGTCGGGGCGACAGGGCTCTCGGCAATCAGCCCCAGCATTTT
-,TRBJ2-7,-,TRBV10-3,CASSYSGENEQYF,TGTGCCAGCAGTTACTCGGGCGAAAACGAGCAGTACTTC
-,TRBJ1-1,-,TRBV11-1,CASSLSRVRATEAFF,TGTGCCAGCAGCTTAAGTAGGGTGCGGGCCACTGAAGCTTTCTTT
-,TRBJ1-4,-,TRBV5-1,CASSFFVGGAGDANEKMFF,TGCGCCAGCAGCTTCTTCGTAGGTGGAGCGGGTGATGCTAATGAAAAAATGTTTTTT
-,TRBJ1-4,once,TRBV9,CASSSGLAGKDEKLFF,TGTGCCAGCAGCTCAGGACTAGCGGGAAAAGATGAAAAACTGTTTTTT
-,TRBJ1-6,-,TRBV5-1,CASSRDTPNNSPLHF,TGCGCCAGCAGCCGGGACACTCCGAATAATTCACCCCTCCACTTT